This T cell receptor beta chain originates from a study of blood T cells in healthy people across ages. Findings and limits, study-wide: The CMV status of each donor remained undetermined, and this could have confounded shifts in expanded clonotypes. Investigators treated diversity estimates from one million T cells as underestimates.

CDR3 length: 16 amino acids. The germline gives CDR1 DFQATT, CDR2 SNEGSKA (reference sequence). V trimming: 1 base; J trimming: 8 bases; junction bases outside the gene matches: 14. Together with a sample-barcoded 5' primer, a J-beta primer mix was included in a second PCR lasting roughly 6 to 12 cycles. TCRdb called the 5' RACE reads again in MiXCR, with one record for every CDR3 protein. The table lists some 790,000 distinct CDR3 sequences, roughly 26% of them singletons, with about 18% in the top ten. Points on this clonotype: Its matching antigen is unknown. This may be a read error, as it is one base from a much larger clone.

The donors, healthy Caucasians from Russia, were aged roughly 6 to 90. This sequence joins TRBV20-1 and TRBJ2-3; TRBD2 agrees at 8 bases. Sequenced material: blood. This TCR derives from a woman of 80 years or more in good health. Written as DNA, the CDR3 is TGCAGTGCTAGAGTGGTGGGCAGCGGGGGAGGGGGTACGCAGTATTTT. It yields the protein CSARVVGSGGGGTQYF.